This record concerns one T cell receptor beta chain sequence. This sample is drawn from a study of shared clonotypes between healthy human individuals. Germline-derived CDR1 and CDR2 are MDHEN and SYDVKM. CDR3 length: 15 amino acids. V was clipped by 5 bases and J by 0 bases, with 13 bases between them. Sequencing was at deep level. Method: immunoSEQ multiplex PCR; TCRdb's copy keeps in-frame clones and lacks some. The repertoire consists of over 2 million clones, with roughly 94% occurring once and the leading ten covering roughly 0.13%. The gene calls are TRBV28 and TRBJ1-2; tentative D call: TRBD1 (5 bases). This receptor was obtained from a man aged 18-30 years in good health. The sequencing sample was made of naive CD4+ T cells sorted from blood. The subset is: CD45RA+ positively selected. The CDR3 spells CASSPTGRANYGYTF. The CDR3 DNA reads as TGTGCCAGCAGTCCAACAGGACGAGCTAACTATGGCTACACCTTC.